This TCR beta chain came from a study of CD8+ T cells in alopecia areata. Study at large: Tofacitinib dosing lasted 6 to 18 months, which was then followed by 6 months off drug.

Treatment meaning: oral pan-JAK inhibitor, 5-10 mg twice daily. This CDR3 is 15 amino acids long. V shed 2 bases and J shed 3 bases, with 12 bases lying between them. Looked up from germline, CDR1 is ENHRY and CDR2 is SYGVKD. RNA extraction was followed by reverse transcription into cDNA, which acted as the sequencing template. TCRdb's table, derived via immunoSEQ multiplex PCR, lists solely in-frame clones and lacks some. The repertoire has around 120,000 clones, 58% of them found once; the top ten carry about 31%. The rearrangement joins TRBV10-3 to TRBJ2-3; possibly TRBD2 for D (7 bases). The sequence was collected from a human donor with alopecia areata. Sequencing was performed on CD8+ T cells sorted from blood, taken at week 4, from a patient treated with tofacitinib. CDR3 coding DNA: TGTGCCATCAGTGAGAAGGGGGGGAAAACAGATACGCAGTATTTT. This encodes CAISEKGGKTDTQYF.